The rows below give T cell receptor beta chains drawn from one sample of a study of blood T cell repertoires in COVID-19. The protocol was immunoSEQ multiplex PCR, while the TCRdb copy is restricted to in-frame clones and leaves out a portion. Of roughly 340,000 clones detected, around 87% appear once; the ten largest clones hold about 6.9%. Sequencing was performed on peripheral blood. The origin of the receptors is a woman in her forties or fifties with COVID-19, enrolled during active disease. Each CDR3 is given with its conserved first and last residue. The D gene is left open where the match is weak. Size tells how often a clone was seen (once, few, many) or the class of an expanded clone, and some rows leave it out.

d_gene: TRBD1
abundance: NA
j_gene: TRBJ1-4
v_gene: TRBV12-5
CDR3aa: CASGSGTANEKLFF
CDR3nt: TGTGCTAGTGGTTCCGGGACAGCTAATGAAAAACTGTTTTTT

d_gene: TRBD1
abundance: many
j_gene: TRBJ1-2
v_gene: TRBV6-5
CDR3aa: CASSRTTGATGYTF
CDR3nt: TGTGCCAGCAGCAGAACGACAGGGGCCACTGGCTACACCTTC

d_gene: TRBD1
abundance: NA
j_gene: TRBJ2-7
v_gene: TRBV5-6
CDR3aa: CASSLDRALPNYEQYF
CDR3nt: TGTGCCAGCAGCCTGGACAGGGCGCTACCGAACTACGAGCAGTACTTC

d_gene: NA
abundance: few
j_gene: TRBJ2-7
v_gene: TRBV5-4
CDR3aa: CASSLAGGTYEQYF
CDR3nt: TGTGCCAGCAGCTTGGCCGGCGGAACCTACGAGCAGTACTTC

d_gene: TRBD1
abundance: NA
j_gene: TRBJ1-1
v_gene: TRBV5-6
CDR3aa: CASRATGVTEAFF
CDR3nt: TGTGCCAGCAGGGCGACAGGGGTCACTGAAGCTTTCTTT

d_gene: TRBD2
abundance: NA
j_gene: TRBJ2-7
v_gene: TRBV9
CDR3aa: CASSVTSGYEQYF
CDR3nt: TGTGCCAGCAGCGTAACTAGCGGCTACGAGCAGTACTTC

d_gene: NA
abundance: NA
j_gene: TRBJ1-5
v_gene: TRBV2
CDR3aa: CASREQGNQPQHF
CDR3nt: TGTGCCAGCAGGGAACAGGGCAATCAGCCCCAGCATTTT

d_gene: NA
abundance: NA
j_gene: TRBJ2-5
v_gene: TRBV4-2
CDR3aa: CASSLLRVGETQYF
CDR3nt: TGTGCCAGCAGCCTGCTGAGGGTTGGTGAGACCCAGTACTTC

d_gene: TRBD2
abundance: NA
j_gene: TRBJ2-7
v_gene: TRBV7-7
CDR3aa: CASSSAGGWDEQYF
CDR3nt: TGTGCTAGCAGCTCCGCGGGGGGCTGGGACGAGCAGTACTTC

d_gene: TRBD2
abundance: NA
j_gene: TRBJ2-3
v_gene: TRBV7-8
CDR3aa: CASSPGTSGYTDTQYF
CDR3nt: TGTGCCAGCAGCCCCGGGACTAGCGGATACACAGATACGCAGTATTTT

d_gene: TRBD1
abundance: NA
j_gene: TRBJ1-6
v_gene: TRBV2
CDR3aa: CASRYQGAQNSPLHF
CDR3nt: TGTGCCAGCAGATATCAGGGGGCGCAAAATTCACCCCTCCACTTT

d_gene: NA
abundance: NA
j_gene: TRBJ2-3
v_gene: TRBV27
CDR3aa: CASRRPRGTDTQYF
CDR3nt: TGTGCCAGCAGACGACCCAGGGGCACAGATACGCAGTATTTT

d_gene: TRBD1
abundance: NA
j_gene: TRBJ1-5
v_gene: TRBV19
CDR3aa: CASWVGGLNQPQHF
CDR3nt: TGTGCCAGCTGGGTAGGGGGCCTTAATCAGCCCCAGCATTTT

d_gene: NA
abundance: NA
j_gene: TRBJ2-5
v_gene: TRBV7-2
CDR3aa: CASAAKETQYF
CDR3nt: TGTGCCAGCGCGGCAAAAGAGACCCAGTACTTC

d_gene: NA
abundance: NA
j_gene: TRBJ2-1
v_gene: TRBV9
CDR3aa: CASSRMGQDYNEQFF
CDR3nt: TGTGCCAGCAGTCGAATGGGACAAGACTACAATGAGCAGTTCTTC

d_gene: TRBD1
abundance: NA
j_gene: TRBJ1-1
v_gene: TRBV11-1
CDR3aa: CASSKWPGTGEEAFF
CDR3nt: TGTGCCAGCAGCAAATGGCCCGGGACAGGGGAAGAAGCTTTCTTT

d_gene: NA
abundance: NA
j_gene: TRBJ1-1
v_gene: TRBV6-5
CDR3aa: CATRGEFTEAFF
CDR3nt: TGTGCCACCCGGGGAGAATTCACTGAAGCTTTCTTT

d_gene: TRBD2
abundance: NA
j_gene: TRBJ2-3
v_gene: TRBV6-5
CDR3aa: CASRDGGRAPDTQYF
CDR3nt: TGTGCCAGCAGGGATGGCGGGAGGGCCCCAGATACGCAGTATTTT

d_gene: TRBD1
abundance: NA
j_gene: TRBJ1-4
v_gene: TRBV30
CDR3aa: CAWSASGTGLEKLFF
CDR3nt: TGTGCCTGGAGTGCATCAGGGACAGGATTAGAAAAACTGTTTTTT

d_gene: NA
abundance: NA
j_gene: TRBJ1-1
v_gene: TRBV27
CDR3aa: CASSLFGVSEAFF
CDR3nt: TGTGCCAGCAGTTTATTCGGTGTATCAGAAGCTTTCTTT

d_gene: TRBD1
abundance: NA
j_gene: TRBJ1-2
v_gene: TRBV9
CDR3aa: CASSERTGQNYGYTF
CDR3nt: TGTGCCAGCAGCGAACGGACAGGGCAGAACTATGGCTACACCTTC

d_gene: TRBD1
abundance: NA
j_gene: TRBJ2-2
v_gene: TRBV6-6
CDR3aa: CATAGGSHTGELFF
CDR3nt: TGTGCCACCGCAGGGGGTAGTCACACCGGGGAGCTGTTTTTT

d_gene: TRBD2
abundance: NA
j_gene: TRBJ2-3
v_gene: TRBV7-9
CDR3aa: CASSLAAGGGPYF
CDR3nt: TGTGCCAGCAGCTTAGCGGCGGGAGGAGGGCCGTATTTT

d_gene: NA
abundance: NA
j_gene: TRBJ2-2
v_gene: TRBV7-9
CDR3aa: CASSSWTHMTGELFF
CDR3nt: TGTGCCAGCAGCTCTTGGACACACATGACCGGGGAGCTGTTTTTT

d_gene: NA
abundance: NA
j_gene: TRBJ2-1
v_gene: TRBV19
CDR3aa: CASSIAGTSSNEQFF
CDR3nt: TGTGCCAGTAGTATAGCCGGGACTTCAAGCAATGAGCAGTTCTTC

d_gene: NA
abundance: NA
j_gene: TRBJ1-1
v_gene: TRBV29-1
CDR3aa: CSVIPGSYEAFF
CDR3nt: TGCAGCGTCATCCCCGGGTCTTATGAAGCTTTCTTT

d_gene: NA
abundance: NA
j_gene: TRBJ2-3
v_gene: TRBV10-2
CDR3aa: CASTASGSTDTQYF
CDR3nt: TGCGCCAGCACCGCGAGCGGGAGCACAGATACGCAGTATTTT

d_gene: NA
abundance: NA
j_gene: TRBJ2-2
v_gene: TRBV9
CDR3aa: CASSPLLVTGELFF
CDR3nt: TGTGCCAGCAGCCCCCTCTTAGTCACCGGGGAGCTGTTTTTT

d_gene: TRBD2
abundance: NA
j_gene: TRBJ2-2
v_gene: TRBV7-8
CDR3aa: CASSRSSGRFDGELFF
CDR3nt: TGTGCCAGCAGCCGATCTAGCGGGAGGTTTGACGGGGAGCTGTTTTTT

d_gene: NA
abundance: NA
j_gene: TRBJ1-6
v_gene: TRBV7-9
CDR3aa: CASSLVQGNSPLHF
CDR3nt: TGTGCCAGCAGCTTAGTCCAGGGGAATTCACCCCTCCACTTT

d_gene: TRBD2
abundance: NA
j_gene: TRBJ2-5
v_gene: TRBV29-1
CDR3aa: CSGTSGQETQYF
CDR3nt: TGCAGCGGGACTAGCGGACAAGAGACCCAGTACTTC